This T cell receptor beta chain was found in a study of cytomegalovirus exposure and HLA in healthy donors. Findings and limits, study-wide: Cytomegalovirus-associated TCR beta chains were listed, numbering 164. In a later analysis, a missense DCLRE1C variant was linked to TCR beta V- and J-gene trimming. Based on reports, TCR beta sequences accurately predicted HLA-A and HLA-B alleles for most subjects. In presence/absence analyses, roughly uniform sequencing depth across donors was assumed.

This CDR3 spans 15 amino acids. The ends were cut back, 6 bases at V and 9 bases at J, with 18 bases in the middle. The germline V gene has CDR1 MNHEY and CDR2 SMNVEV (reference sequence). This clone was seen more than once but under ten times. The target antigen is unknown. Primers: 60 Vbeta forward and 13 Jbeta reverse. Method: immunoSEQ multiplex PCR; TCRdb's copy keeps in-frame clones and lacks some. Found here are under 200,000 clones, 83% of them singletons; the top ten hold approximately 1.8%. The source of this sequence is a man aged 35 to 55 in good health and CMV-seropositive. The chain links TRBV27 to TRBJ1-6, with a possible D match to TRBD1 (6 bases). What was sequenced was PBMCs. The CDR3 bases are TGTGCCAGCAGGGTCCAAACAGGGTCGGCTTCACCCCTCCACTTT. It translates to CASRVQTGSASPLHF.